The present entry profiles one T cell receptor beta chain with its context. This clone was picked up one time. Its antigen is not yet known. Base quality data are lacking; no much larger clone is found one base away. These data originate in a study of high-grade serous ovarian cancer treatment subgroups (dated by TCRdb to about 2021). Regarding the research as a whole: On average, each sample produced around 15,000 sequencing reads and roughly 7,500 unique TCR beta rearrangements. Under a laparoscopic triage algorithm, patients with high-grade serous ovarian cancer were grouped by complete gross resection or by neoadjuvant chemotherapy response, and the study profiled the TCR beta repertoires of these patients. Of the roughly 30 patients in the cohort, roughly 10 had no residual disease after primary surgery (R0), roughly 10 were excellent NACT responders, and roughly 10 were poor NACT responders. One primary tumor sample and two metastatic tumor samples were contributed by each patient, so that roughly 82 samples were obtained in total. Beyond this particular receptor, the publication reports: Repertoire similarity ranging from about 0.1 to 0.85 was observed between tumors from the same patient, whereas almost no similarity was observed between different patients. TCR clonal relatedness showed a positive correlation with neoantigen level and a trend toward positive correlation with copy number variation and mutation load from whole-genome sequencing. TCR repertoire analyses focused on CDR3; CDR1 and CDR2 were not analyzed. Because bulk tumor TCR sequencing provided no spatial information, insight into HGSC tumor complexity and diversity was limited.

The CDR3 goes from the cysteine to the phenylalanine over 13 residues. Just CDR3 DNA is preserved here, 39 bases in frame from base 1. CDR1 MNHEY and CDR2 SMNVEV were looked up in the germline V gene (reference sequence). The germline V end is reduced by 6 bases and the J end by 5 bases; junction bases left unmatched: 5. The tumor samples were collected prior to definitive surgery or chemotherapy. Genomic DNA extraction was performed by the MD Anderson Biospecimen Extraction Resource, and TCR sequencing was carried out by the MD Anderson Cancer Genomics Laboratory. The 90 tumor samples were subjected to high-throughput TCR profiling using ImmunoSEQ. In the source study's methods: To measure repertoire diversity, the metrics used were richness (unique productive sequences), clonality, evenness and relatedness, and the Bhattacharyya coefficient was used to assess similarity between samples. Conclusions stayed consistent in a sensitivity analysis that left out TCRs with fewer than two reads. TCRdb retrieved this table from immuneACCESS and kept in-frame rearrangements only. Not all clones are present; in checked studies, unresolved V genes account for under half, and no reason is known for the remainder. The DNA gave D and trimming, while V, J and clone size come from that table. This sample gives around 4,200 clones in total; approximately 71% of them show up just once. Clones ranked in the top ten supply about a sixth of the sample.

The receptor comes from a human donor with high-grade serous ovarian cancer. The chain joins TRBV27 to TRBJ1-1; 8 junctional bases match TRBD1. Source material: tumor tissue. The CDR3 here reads CASRDRARTEAFF. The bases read TGTGCCAGCAGGGACAGGGCAAGGACTGAAGCTTTCTTT.